This T cell receptor beta chain comes out of a study of T cells after yellow fever vaccination. V gave up 6 bases and J gave up 5 bases, with 11 bases separating them. Germline CDR1 reads LNHDA; CDR2 reads SQIVND (reference sequence). The CDR3 runs 12 residues. This clonotype was counted many times. As yet, its antigen is unknown. Broader study findings: FACS-sorted repertoires might harbor abundant contaminating clonotypes from the bulk population. The secondary response peaked faster, at day 5 versus 15, but was weaker.

5'RACE template switching produced TCR cDNA carrying a universal primer site and UMIs. A single record per CDR3 protein comes from TCRdb applying MiXCR to the 5' RACE reads. This repertoire shows around 50,000 distinct CDR3 sequences, about 7.9% found once; its top ten account for less than 35%. The sample consisted of CD8+ T cells sorted from PBMCs, taken around 16 days after the first yellow fever vaccination. The chain uses TRBV19 and TRBJ2-7, with D possibly TRBD2 on 6 matching bases. The TCR originated in a man between 18 and 35 years old who received the YFV17D yellow fever vaccine. CDR3 nucleotide sequence: TGTGCCAGTAGCCGCGGGATGGACGAGCAGTACTTC. Residues: CASSRGMDEQYF.